The 2 T cell receptor beta chains in this list originate from one sample, sequenced in a study of blood T cell repertoires in COVID-19. The assay was immunoSEQ multiplex PCR, and TCRdb's table has in-frame clones only and misses some. The data contain fewer than 250,000 clones, around 92% of them singletons. Material for sequencing was peripheral blood. Source of these receptors: a man younger than 40 with acute or convalescent COVID-19.

V usage is TRBV7-9 and J usage is TRBJ1-1; perhaps TRBD1 as D (6 bases). Per the germline V gene, CDR1 is SEHNR and CDR2 is FQNEAQ (reference sequence). The CDR3 loop spans 14 amino acids. V lost 3 bases and J 1 base, leaving 9 bases between the germline ends. CDR3 sequence: CASSLQGQNTEAFF. DNA for the CDR3: TGTGCCAGCAGCTTGCAGGGGCAGAACACTGAAGCTTTCTTT.

This clone has a handful of counts. The gene calls are TRBV9 and TRBJ1-6, with unresolved D. Germline lookup yields CDR1 SGDLS and CDR2 YYNGEE. The V gene lost 2 bases and the J gene lost 7 bases, with 10 bases spanning the gap. The CDR3 covers 14 residues. This CDR3 reads CASSVGETNSPLHF. CDR3 DNA: TGTGCCAGCAGCGTGGGCGAGACGAATTCACCCCTCCACTTT.